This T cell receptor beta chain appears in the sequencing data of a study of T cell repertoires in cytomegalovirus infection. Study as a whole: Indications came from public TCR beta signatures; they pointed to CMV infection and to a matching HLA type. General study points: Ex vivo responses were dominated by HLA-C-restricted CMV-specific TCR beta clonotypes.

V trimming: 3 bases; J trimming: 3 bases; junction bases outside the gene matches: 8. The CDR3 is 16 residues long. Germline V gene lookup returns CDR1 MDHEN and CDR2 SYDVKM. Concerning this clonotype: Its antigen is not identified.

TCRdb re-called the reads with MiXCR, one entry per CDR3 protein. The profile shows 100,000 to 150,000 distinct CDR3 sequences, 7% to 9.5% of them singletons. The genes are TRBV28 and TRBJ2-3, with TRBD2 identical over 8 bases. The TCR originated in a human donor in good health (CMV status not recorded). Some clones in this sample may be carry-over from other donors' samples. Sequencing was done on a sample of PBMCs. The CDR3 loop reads CASSFSGSVSTDTQYF. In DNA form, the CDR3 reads TGTGCCAGCAGTTTCAGCGGGAGCGTCTCGACAGATACGCAGTATTTT.